The clone carrying this T cell receptor (beta chain) was counted many times. What it binds is not known. Within the sample, other DNA sequences also encode this same CDR3. Original data processing: Filtering differed for immunoSEQ, which gave only junction sequences without quality scores. Profiled with immunoSEQ multiplex PCR; TCRdb holds only in-frame clones, not every one. V and J calls and clone size are those listed in that table; D and trimming were worked out from the DNA. The data contain about 79,000 clones, under 65% of them seen just once; the ten biggest clones take up around 50%. The data stem from a study of shared clonotypes between healthy human individuals. Study-level points and caveats: Richness estimates generally favored naive over memory subsets.

Germline loops: CDR1 SEHNR, CDR2 FQNEAQ (reference sequence). V was trimmed by 4 bases and J by 2 bases, leaving 9 bases between them. The CDR3 contains 14 residues. The chain recombines TRBV7-9 with TRBJ1-5; D is unclear. The specimen sequenced was memory CD8+ T cells sorted from blood. Subset reported: CD45RO+ cells pooled with CCR7-negative TemRA cells. The TCR was taken from a man aged 25 to 40 in good health. The DNA for the CDR3 is TGTGCCAGCAGCTCCGACCGAGGCAATCAGCCCCAGCATTTT. It translates to CASSSDRGNQPQHF.